A single T cell receptor beta chain is shown here with its context. Its antigen remains unidentified. These data belong to a study of regulatory T cells in long-lasting Graves disease. Whole-study findings and limits: Persistent disease preferred TRBV28, TRBJ1-2 and TRBJ2-5; new disease, TRBV20-1 and TRBJ2-1.

Time point meaning: newly diagnosed GD, antithyroid drugs for less than 3 months. PBMC-derived RNA was used for the TCR library. The CDR3 runs to 14 residues. Germline CDR1 reads SGHTA; CDR2 reads FQGNSA. Trimming removed 1 base from V and 3 bases from J; junction bases left unmatched: 3. Library construction for TCR beta used iRepertoire HTBI primers and Arm-PCR of CDR3 regions. Original handling: Identification of gene segments yielded 60 to 80 TRBV and 14 to 15 TRBJ across samples. One entry per CDR3 protein results from TCRdb running MiXCR on the multiplex PCR reads. TCRdb's processing, not the authors', yielded these V and J calls. Of 200,000 to 250,000 distinct CDR3 sequences in the sample, approximately 20% were seen once.

The rearrangement joins TRBV7-2 to TRBJ2-7, with 7 bases matching TRBD1. This TCR was sampled from a female donor with Graves disease. The sequencing here drew on peripheral blood mononuclear cells (PBMCs), taken at new diagnosis, from a patient treated with antithyroid drugs. In nucleotides, the CDR3 is TGTGCCAGCAGCTTAGTTGGGACAGACTACGAGCAGTACTTC. Residues: CASSLVGTDYEQYF.